The 12 T cell receptor beta chains below come from one sample, sequenced in a study of EBV T-cell therapy then PD-1 blockade in nasopharyngeal carcinoma. These receptors have no known antigen. Treatment in this sample: AdE1-LMPpoly-expanded autologous EBV-specific T-cell therapy followed by anti-PD-1 nivolumab. The repertoire was sequenced with immunoSEQ multiplex PCR; TCRdb's copy has only in-frame clones and lacks some. The data hold more than 11,000 clones, with approximately 80% observed a single time. Sample: CD8+ T cells from blood, taken at roughly day 97 from a patient whose treatment included autologous EBV-specific T cells and nivolumab. The source is a man aged 35-49 years with nasopharyngeal carcinoma.

A single count supports this clone. Additional DNA sequences in this sample encode the identical CDR3. The genes are TRBV4-3 and TRBJ2-3, with TRBD2 matching over 8 bases. The CDR3 runs to 19 residues. The V segment lost 0 bases and the J segment 2 bases; nucleotides outside the gene matches: 13. The germline gives CDR1 LGHNA, CDR2 YSLEER. The CDR3 DNA sequence: TGCGCCAGCAGCCAAGATATTGTGATGGCGGGGGGCCTCACAGATACGCAGTATTTT. Translated, it gives CASSQDIVMAGGLTDTQYF.

The rearrangement uses TRBV24-1 and TRBJ2-1; 7 bases are a match to TRBD1. Per germline, CDR1 KGHDR and CDR2 SFDVKD. This CDR3 has 16 residues. V dropped 5 bases and J dropped 2; count of bases not matched to a gene: 8. CDR3 loop: CATSALDRSTYNEQFF. The CDR3 coding sequence is TGTGCCACCAGTGCCCTGGACAGGAGTACCTACAATGAGCAGTTCTTC.

This chain joins TRBV15 and TRBJ2-1, with D possibly being TRBD2 (6 bases). Germline V CDR1 and CDR2: LNHNV, YYDKDF (reference sequence). Trimming took 0 bases from V and 4 from J, leaving 7 bases between them. The CDR3 is made up of 14 amino acids. The CDR3 loop reads CATSRDGGYNEQFF. For the CDR3, the DNA is TGTGCCACCAGCAGAGACGGGGGATACAATGAGCAGTTCTTC.

This chain links TRBV7-9 with TRBJ2-7; tentatively, D is TRBD1 (6 bases). This CDR3 spans 15 amino acids. Trimming took 6 bases from V and 0 from J, leaving 15 bases between them. Germline CDR1 reads SEHNR; CDR2 reads FQNEAQ (reference sequence). CDR3 in amino acids: CASSRSQGSSYEQYF. CDR3 bases: TGTGCCAGCAGTCGGAGTCAGGGGAGCTCCTACGAGCAGTACTTC.

This clone has only a few counts. CDR3 sequence: CASSLADRGRGEQYF. CDR3 nucleotide sequence: TGTGCCAGCAGCTTAGCCGACAGGGGGCGCGGCGAGCAGTACTTC. V and J are TRBV7-9 and TRBJ2-7, with 10 bases matching TRBD1. The germline V gene encodes CDR1 SEHNR and CDR2 FQNEAQ (reference sequence). This CDR3 is built from 15 residues. Germline trimming cut 0 bases from V and 6 bases from J; bases unmatched to any gene: 5.

This chain uses TRBV2 with TRBJ2-7; no clear D. The germline gives CDR1 SNHLY, CDR2 FYNNEI. V was clipped by 6 bases and J by 3 bases, with 3 bases between them. This CDR3 region has 10 residues. In nucleotides, the CDR3 is TGTGCCAGCAGGGTCTACGAGCAGTACTTC. Protein sequence: CASRVYEQYF.

The chain employs TRBV3-1 (or the pseudogene TRBV3-2) and TRBJ1-2, with unresolved D. Trimming removed 0 bases from V and 8 bases from J, with 16 bases in between. This CDR3 has 15 amino acids. Germline loops: CDR1 LGHDT, CDR2 YNNKEL (reference sequence). The CDR3 reads CASSQDMGRGRGYTF. The CDR3 nucleotides are TGTGCCAGCAGCCAAGATATGGGCCGAGGAAGAGGCTACACCTTC.

The rearrangement joins TRBV13 to TRBJ2-3; D is undetermined. Per germline, CDR1 PRHDT and CDR2 FYEKMQ (reference sequence). The CDR3 has 16 amino acids. V shed 2 bases and J shed 0 bases, with 12 bases lying between them. In DNA, the CDR3 is TGTGCCAGCAGCTTACTGGGCAGCCTTAGCACAGATACGCAGTATTTT. It yields the protein CASSLLGSLSTDTQYF.

This clone has a handful of counts. The chain combines TRBV7-6 with TRBJ2-7, with TRBD1 identical over 7 bases. This CDR3 contains 15 residues. The J segment lost 3 bases and the V segment lost 1 base, leaving 6 bases of the junction unmatched. CDR1 is SGHVS and CDR2 is FNYEAQ in the germline V gene. CDR3 bases: TGTGCCAGCAGCTTAGATCCGACAGGGAACTACGAGCAGTACTTC. Amino acids: CASSLDPTGNYEQYF.

The chain uses TRBV9 and TRBJ2-5, with D unresolved. The germline V and J ends were trimmed by 0 bases and 3 bases, with 9 bases remaining between them. In germline, CDR1 is SGDLS, CDR2 YYNGEE. CDR3 length: 14 amino acids. CDR3 amino acids: CASSVDGREETQYF. The CDR3 nucleotides are TGTGCCAGCAGCGTAGACGGCAGAGAAGAGACCCAGTACTTC. The complete variable domain, with remaining parts taken from reference TRBV9 and TRBJ2-5, reads DSGVTQTPKHLITATGQRVTLRCSPRSGDLSVYWYQQSLDQGLQFLIQYYNGEERAKGNILERFSAQQFPDLHSELNLSSLELGDSALYFCASSVDGREETQYFGPGTRLLVL.

The genes are TRBV7-8 and TRBJ2-2, with 9 bases lining up with TRBD2. J was trimmed by 8 bases and V by 9 bases; bases with no gene match: 16. CDR3 length equals 16 residues. Looked up from germline, CDR1 is SGHVS and CDR2 is FQNEAQ. CDR3 region: CASRAYSGGGMGELFF. The CDR3 region has the DNA TGTGCCAGTCGCGCATATAGCGGGGGAGGCATGGGGGAGCTGTTTTTT. Based on the CDR3 plus reference TRBV7-8 and TRBJ2-2, the full variable domain is GAGVSQSPRYKVAKRGQDVALRCDPISGHVSLFWYQQALGQGPEFLTYFQNEAQLDKSGLPSDRFFAERPEGSVSTLKIQRTQQEDSAVYLCASRAYSGGGMGELFFGEGSRLTVL.

The chain joins TRBV12-3 or TRBV12-4 to TRBJ1-1, with no clear D. Trimming left V 3 bases short and J 6 bases short, with 5 bases between. This CDR3 has 11 residues. CDR3 residues: CASSFYPEAFF. The CDR3 DNA reads as TGTGCCAGCAGTTTTTACCCTGAAGCTTTCTTT.